Listed here is a single TCR beta chain. Antigen: not known. The PCR used 60 Vbeta and 13 Jbeta primers. Only in-frame clones appear in the TCRdb table, and some are missing; sequencing was by immunoSEQ multiplex PCR. The sample carries about 120,000 clones, 70% to 80% recorded once. The record originates from a study of cytomegalovirus exposure and HLA in healthy donors. Across the study: Within the Caucasian-associated ancestry cluster were roughly 81% of the roughly 430 genotyped donors. Study-level results: TCR beta sequences reportedly predicted the HLA-A and HLA-B alleles of most subjects accurately. In an earlier analysis, about 87% or about 30%: the productive usage of most TCR beta V segments.

The CDR3 has 17 amino acids. V lost 5 bases and J lost 4; bases outside the gene matches: 13. Per the germline V gene, CDR1 is SGHTA and CDR2 is FQGTGA. Likely unrecorded immune exposures existed in these nominally healthy donors. The V gene is TRBV7-3, the J gene TRBJ2-5; TRBD2 agrees at 10 bases. The receptor comes from a woman aged 40 to 50 in good health and CMV-seropositive. Sequenced sample: PBMCs. CDR3 bases: TGTGCCAGCAGCCCTGGGGTGGGTCTAGCGGGAGCAGAGACCCAGTACTTC. As protein: CASSPGVGLAGAETQYF. Full variable domain (remainder filled in from reference TRBV7-3 and TRBJ2-5): GAGVSQTPSNKVTEKGKYVELRCDPISGHTALYWYRQSLGQGPEFLIYFQGTGAADDSGLPNDRFFAVRPEGSVSTLKIQRTERGDSAVYLCASSPGVGLAGAETQYFGPGTRLLVL.